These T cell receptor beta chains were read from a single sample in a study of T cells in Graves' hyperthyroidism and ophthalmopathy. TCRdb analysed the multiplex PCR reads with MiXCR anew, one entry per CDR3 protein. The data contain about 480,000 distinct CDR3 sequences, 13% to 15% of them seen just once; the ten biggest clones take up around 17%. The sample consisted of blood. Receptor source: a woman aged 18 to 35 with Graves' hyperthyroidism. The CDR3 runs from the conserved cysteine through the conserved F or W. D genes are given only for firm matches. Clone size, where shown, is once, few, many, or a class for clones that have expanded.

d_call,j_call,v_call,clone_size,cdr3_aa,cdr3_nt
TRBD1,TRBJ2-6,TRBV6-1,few,CASSTSRTGFSGANVLTF,TGTGCCAGCTCAACCTCCCGGACAGGGTTCTCTGGGGCCAACGTCCTGACTTTC
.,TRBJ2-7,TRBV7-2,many,CASSFSQGPYEQYF,TGTGCCAGCAGCTTCTCTCAGGGCCCCTACGAGCAGTACTTC
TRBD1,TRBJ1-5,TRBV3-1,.,CASSQGTGGLYQPQHF,TGTGCCAGCAGCCAAGGGACAGGGGGCTTGTATCAGCCCCAGCATTTT
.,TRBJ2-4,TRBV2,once,CASSEAEVSNIQYF,TGTGCCAGCAGTGAAGCAGAGGTATCAAACATTCAGTACTTC
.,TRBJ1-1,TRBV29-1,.,CSATGTPNTEAFF,TGCAGCGCTACCGGGACACCTAACACTGAAGCTTTCTTT
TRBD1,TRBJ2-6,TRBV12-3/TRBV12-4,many,CASSFTGAGANVLTF,TGTGCCAGCAGTTTTACAGGGGCTGGGGCCAACGTCCTGACTTTC
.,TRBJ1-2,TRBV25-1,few,CASSESGRDSGYTF,TGTGCCAGCAGTGAATCAGGAAGGGACTCTGGCTACACCTTC
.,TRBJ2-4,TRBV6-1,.,CASSPGPSGVLNTKNIQYF,TGTGCCAGCAGCCCCGGACCGTCAGGAGTCCTTAACACCAAAAACATTCAGTACTTC
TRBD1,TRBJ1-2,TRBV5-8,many,CASSAGTAKGNYGYTF,TGTGCCAGCAGCGCCGGGACAGCAAAAGGGAACTATGGCTACACCTTC
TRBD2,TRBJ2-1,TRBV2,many,CASSATGTSAYNEQFF,TGTGCCAGCAGTGCCACCGGGACTAGCGCCTACAATGAGCAGTTCTTC
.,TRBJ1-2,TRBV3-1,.,CASSQVEAANYGYTF,TGTGCCAGCAGCCAAGTAGAGGCGGCAAACTATGGCTACACCTTC
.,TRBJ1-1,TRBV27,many,CASSLEFGAHTEAFF,TGTGCCAGCAGTTTAGAATTTGGGGCGCACACTGAAGCTTTCTTT
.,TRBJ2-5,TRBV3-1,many,CASSPGTFPETQYF,TGTGCCAGCAGCCCTGGGACCTTTCCTGAGACCCAGTACTTC
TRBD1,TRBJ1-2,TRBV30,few,CAWSPGGQGFKGYTF,TGTGCCTGGAGTCCGGGTGGACAGGGGTTTAAGGGCTACACCTTC
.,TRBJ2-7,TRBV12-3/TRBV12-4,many,CASSSLRDYEQYF,TGTGCCAGCAGTTCCCTCCGGGACTACGAGCAGTACTTC
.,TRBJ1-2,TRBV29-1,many,CSVEGGGGYTF,TGCAGCGTTGAAGGGGGGGGCGGCTACACCTTC
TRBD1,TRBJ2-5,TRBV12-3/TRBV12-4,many,CASRLRQGTETQYF,TGTGCCAGCAGGCTCCGACAGGGAACGGAGACCCAGTACTTC
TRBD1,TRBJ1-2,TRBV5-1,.,CASSLEDRLANYGYTF,TGTGCCAGCAGCTTGGAGGACAGGCTGGCTAACTATGGCTACACCTTC
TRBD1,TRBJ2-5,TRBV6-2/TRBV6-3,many,CASRRGTGARETQYF,TGTGCCAGCAGACGGGGGACAGGGGCGAGAGAGACCCAGTACTTC
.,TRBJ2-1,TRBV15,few,CATSRPGSFNEQFF,TGTGCCACCAGCAGGCCAGGGTCTTTCAATGAGCAGTTCTTC
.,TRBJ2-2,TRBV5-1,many,CASSPSVNTGELFF,TGCGCCAGCAGCCCTAGCGTAAACACCGGGGAGCTGTTTTTT
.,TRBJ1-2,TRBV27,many,CASSFLPSPTGGYTF,TGTGCCAGCAGTTTCCTACCCAGTCCGACGGGAGGCTACACCTTC
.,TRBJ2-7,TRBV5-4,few,CASSLDDRSYEQYF,TGTGCCAGCAGCTTGGACGACAGATCCTACGAGCAGTACTTC
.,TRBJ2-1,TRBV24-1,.,CATSDLLGEQFF,TGTGCCACCAGTGATTTGCTCGGTGAGCAGTTCTTC
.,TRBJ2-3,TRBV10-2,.,CASSWPSESTDTQYF,TGCGCCAGCAGCTGGCCTAGTGAAAGCACAGATACGCAGTATTTT
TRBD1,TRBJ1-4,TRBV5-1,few,CASSSTGTGAEKLFF,TGCGCCAGCAGCTCGACCGGGACAGGGGCTGAAAAACTGTTTTTT
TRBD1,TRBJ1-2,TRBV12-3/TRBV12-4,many,CASSRFGTGSYGYTF,TGTGCCAGCAGTCGCTTCGGGACAGGGTCCTATGGCTACACCTTC
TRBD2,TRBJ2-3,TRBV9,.,CASSVVPRASGTADTQYF,TGTGCCAGCAGCGTAGTTCCTCGGGCTAGCGGGACGGCAGATACGCAGTATTTT
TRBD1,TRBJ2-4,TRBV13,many,CASSGDSKNIQYF,TGTGCCAGCAGTGGGGACAGCAAAAACATTCAGTACTTC
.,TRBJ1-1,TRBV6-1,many,CASSDRRGLNTEAFF,TGTGCCAGCAGTGACCGCAGGGGCCTGAACACTGAAGCTTTCTTT
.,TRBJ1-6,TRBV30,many,CACLGGWTVRNSPLHF,TGTGCCTGCCTAGGAGGGTGGACCGTGCGTAATTCACCCCTCCACTTT
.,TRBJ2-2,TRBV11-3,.,CASKPGDPGELFF,TGTGCCAGCAAACCGGGGGACCCCGGGGAGCTGTTTTTT
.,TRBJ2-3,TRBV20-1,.,CSVRRGLGIDTQYF,TGCAGTGTCAGGAGGGGTCTGGGTATAGATACGCAGTATTTT
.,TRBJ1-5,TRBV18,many,CASSPRGRGSGQPQHF,TGTGCCAGCTCACCAAGAGGGCGCGGGAGTGGGCAGCCCCAGCATTTT
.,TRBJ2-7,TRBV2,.,CASKTESYEQYF,TGTGCCAGCAAAACCGAATCCTACGAGCAGTACTTC
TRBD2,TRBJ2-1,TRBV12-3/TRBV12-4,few,CASSTSGVYNEQFF,TGTGCCAGCAGTACTAGCGGGGTCTACAATGAGCAGTTCTTC
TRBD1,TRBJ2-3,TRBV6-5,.,CASSYSAGQGSDTQYF,TGTGCCAGCAGTTACTCCGCCGGACAGGGGTCAGATACGCAGTATTTT
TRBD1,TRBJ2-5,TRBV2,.,CASRDRANEETQYF,TGTGCCAGCAGGGACAGGGCGAACGAAGAGACCCAGTACTTC
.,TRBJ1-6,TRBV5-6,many,CASSLGGVGPNSPLHF,TGTGCCAGCAGCTTGGGCGGCGTAGGGCCCAATTCACCCCTCCACTTT
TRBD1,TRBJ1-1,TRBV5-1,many,CASSLRTGVGNTEAFF,TGCGCCAGCAGCTTACGGACAGGGGTTGGGAACACTGAAGCTTTCTTT
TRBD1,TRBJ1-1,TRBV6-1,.,CASSTKGALNTEAFF,TGTGCCAGCAGTACAAAGGGGGCCCTGAACACTGAAGCTTTCTTT
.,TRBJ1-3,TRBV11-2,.,CASRFRAGDRSGNTIYF,TGTGCCAGCAGGTTCCGCGCCGGGGACCGCTCTGGAAACACCATATATTTT
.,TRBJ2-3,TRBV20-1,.,CSAKDPGRGDTQYF,TGCAGTGCCAAAGACCCCGGGCGGGGAGATACGCAGTATTTT
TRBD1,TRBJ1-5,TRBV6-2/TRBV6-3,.,CASSGGQGINQPQHF,TGTGCCAGCAGTGGGGGACAGGGGATTAATCAGCCCCAGCATTTT
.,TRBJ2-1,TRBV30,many,CACRRGNEQFF,TGTGCCTGCCGCCGGGGCAATGAGCAGTTCTTC